The clone carrying this T cell receptor beta chain has at least ten counts. Researchers used genomic DNA as the template to profile TCR beta VDJ and CDR3. TCRdb reprocessed the reads via MiXCR and lists one record per CDR3 protein. The table has around 180,000 distinct CDR3 sequences, around three fifths seen once. This entry is derived from a study of CD8+CD57+ T cells in acquired aplastic anemia. Study-level background: Sorted CD4+ and CD8+ cells yielded DNA averaging around 3 ug.

There are 15 residues in the CDR3. Germline V lookup: CDR1 SEHNR, CDR2 FQNEAQ (reference sequence). The V and J ends lost 5 bases and 7 bases respectively, with 18 bases between them. Sequencing input: sorted CD4+, CD8+, or CD8+CD57+ T cells (not recorded which) from PBMCs. The chain couples TRBV7-9 to TRBJ2-1; D is perhaps TRBD2 (6 bases). This clonotype was obtained from a human donor with severe aplastic anemia or a healthy control (not recorded which). CDR3 in DNA: TGTGCCAGCAGCCCGCCTCTGGGGCTAGCGAATGAGCAGTTCTTC. Its translation: CASSPPLGLANEQFF.